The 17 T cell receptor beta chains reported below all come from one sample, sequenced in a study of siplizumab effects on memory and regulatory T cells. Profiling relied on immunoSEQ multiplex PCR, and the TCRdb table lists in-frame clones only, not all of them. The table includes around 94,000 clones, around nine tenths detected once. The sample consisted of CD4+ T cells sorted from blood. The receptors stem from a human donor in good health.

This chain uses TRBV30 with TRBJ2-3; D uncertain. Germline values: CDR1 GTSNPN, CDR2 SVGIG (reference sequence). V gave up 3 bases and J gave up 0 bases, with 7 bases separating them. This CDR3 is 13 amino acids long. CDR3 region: CAWSVLSTDTQYF. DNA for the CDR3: TGTGCCTGGAGCGTCCTGAGCACAGATACGCAGTATTTT. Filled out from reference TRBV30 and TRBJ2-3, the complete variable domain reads SQTIHQWPATLVQPVGSPLSLECTVEGTSNPNLYWYRQAAGRGLQLLFYSVGIGQISSEVPQNLSASRPQDRQFILSSKKLLLSDSGFYLCAWSVLSTDTQYFGPGTRLTVL.

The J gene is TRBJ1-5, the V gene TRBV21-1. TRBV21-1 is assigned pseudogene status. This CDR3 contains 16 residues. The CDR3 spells CASSFGRLGGYQPQHF. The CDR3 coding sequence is TGTGCCAGCAGCTTCGGGAGGTTAGGGGGTTATCAGCCCCAGCATTTT.

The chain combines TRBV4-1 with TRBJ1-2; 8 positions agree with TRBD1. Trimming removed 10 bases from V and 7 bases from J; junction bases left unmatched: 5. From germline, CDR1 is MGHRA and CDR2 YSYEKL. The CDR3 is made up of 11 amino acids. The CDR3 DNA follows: TGCGCCATAGGGACAGGCGGTGGCTACACCTTC. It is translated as CAIGTGGGYTF.

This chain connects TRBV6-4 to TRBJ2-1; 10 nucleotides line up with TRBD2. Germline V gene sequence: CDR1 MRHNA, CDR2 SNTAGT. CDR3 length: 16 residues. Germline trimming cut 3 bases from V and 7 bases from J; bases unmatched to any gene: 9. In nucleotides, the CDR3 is TGTGCCAGCAGTGAAGTGGAACTAGCGGGGCCTAATGAGCAGTTCTTC. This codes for CASSEVELAGPNEQFF.

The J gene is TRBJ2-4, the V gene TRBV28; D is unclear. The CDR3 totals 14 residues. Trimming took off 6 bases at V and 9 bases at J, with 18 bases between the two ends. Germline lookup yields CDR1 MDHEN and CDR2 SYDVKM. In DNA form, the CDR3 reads TGTGCCAGCAGCCCCCACGGAAGACGAACCATTCAGTACTTC. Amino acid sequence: CASSPHGRRTIQYF.

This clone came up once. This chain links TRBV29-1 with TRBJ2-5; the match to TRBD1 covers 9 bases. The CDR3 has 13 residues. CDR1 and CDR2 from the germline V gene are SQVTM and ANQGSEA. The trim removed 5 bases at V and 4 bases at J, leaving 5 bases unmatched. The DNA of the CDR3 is TGCAGCGTTAAACAGGGGGCCGGAGAGACCCAGTACTTC. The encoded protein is CSVKQGAGETQYF.

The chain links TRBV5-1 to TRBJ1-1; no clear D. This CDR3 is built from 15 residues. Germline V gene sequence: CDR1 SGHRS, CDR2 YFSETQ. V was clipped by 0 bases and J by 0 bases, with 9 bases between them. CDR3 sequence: CASSLVAGMNTEAFF. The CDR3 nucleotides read TGCGCCAGCAGCTTGGTCGCCGGCATGAACACTGAAGCTTTCTTT.

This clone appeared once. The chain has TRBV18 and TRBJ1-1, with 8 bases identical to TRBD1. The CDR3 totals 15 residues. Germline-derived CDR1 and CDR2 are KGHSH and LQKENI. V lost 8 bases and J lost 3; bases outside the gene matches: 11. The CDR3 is CASHGLSGGYTEAFF. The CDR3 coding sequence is TGTGCCAGCCATGGCCTATCAGGGGGCTACACTGAAGCTTTCTTT.

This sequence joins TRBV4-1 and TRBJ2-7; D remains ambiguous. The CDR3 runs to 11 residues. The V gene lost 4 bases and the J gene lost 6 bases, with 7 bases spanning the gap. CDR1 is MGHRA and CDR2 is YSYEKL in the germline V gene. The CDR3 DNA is TGCGCCAGCAGCCCCGGGTTCGAGCAGTACTTC. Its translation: CASSPGFEQYF.

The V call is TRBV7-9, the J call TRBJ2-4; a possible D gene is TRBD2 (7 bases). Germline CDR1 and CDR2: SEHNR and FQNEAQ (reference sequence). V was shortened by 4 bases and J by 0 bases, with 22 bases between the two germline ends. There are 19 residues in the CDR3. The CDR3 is CASSSLGGGAWEAKNIQYF. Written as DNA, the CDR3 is TGTGCCAGCAGCTCCCTCGGCGGGGGCGCTTGGGAAGCCAAAAACATTCAGTACTTC.

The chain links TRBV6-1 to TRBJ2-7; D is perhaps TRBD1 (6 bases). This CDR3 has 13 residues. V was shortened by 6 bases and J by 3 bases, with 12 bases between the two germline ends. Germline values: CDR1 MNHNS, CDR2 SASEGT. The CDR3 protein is CASSLDRIYEQYF. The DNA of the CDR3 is TGTGCCAGCAGCTTGGACAGAATCTACGAGCAGTACTTC.

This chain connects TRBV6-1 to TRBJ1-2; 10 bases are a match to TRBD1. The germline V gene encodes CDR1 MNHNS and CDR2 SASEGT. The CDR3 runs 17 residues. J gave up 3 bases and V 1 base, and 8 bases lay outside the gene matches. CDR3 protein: CASSEGQGALRYYGYTF. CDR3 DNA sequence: TGTGCCAGCAGTGAAGGACAGGGGGCCCTTAGGTACTATGGCTACACCTTC.

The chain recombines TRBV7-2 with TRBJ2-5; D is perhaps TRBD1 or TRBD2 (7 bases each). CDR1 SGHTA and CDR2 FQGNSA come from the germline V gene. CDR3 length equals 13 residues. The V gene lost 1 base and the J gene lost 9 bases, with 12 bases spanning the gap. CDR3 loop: CASSLVQGGAQYF. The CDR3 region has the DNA TGTGCCAGCAGCTTAGTGCAGGGGGGGGCCCAGTACTTC.

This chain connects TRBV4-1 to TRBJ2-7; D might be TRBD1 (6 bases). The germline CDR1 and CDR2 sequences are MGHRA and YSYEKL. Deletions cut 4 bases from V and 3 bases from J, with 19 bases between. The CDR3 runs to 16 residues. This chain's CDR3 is CASSPYQSRGLYEQYF. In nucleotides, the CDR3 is TGCGCCAGCAGCCCCTACCAGTCCAGGGGCCTCTACGAGCAGTACTTC.

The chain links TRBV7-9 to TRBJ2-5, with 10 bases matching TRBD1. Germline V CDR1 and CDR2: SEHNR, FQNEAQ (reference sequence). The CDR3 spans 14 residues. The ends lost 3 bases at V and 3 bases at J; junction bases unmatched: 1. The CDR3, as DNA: TGTGCCAGCAGCTTGACAGGGGGCAAAGAGACCCAGTACTTC. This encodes CASSLTGGKETQYF. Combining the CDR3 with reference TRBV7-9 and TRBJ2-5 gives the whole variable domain DTGVSQNPRHKITKRGQNVTFRCDPISEHNRLYWYRQTLGQGPEFLTYFQNEAQLEKSRLLSDRFSAERPKGSFSTLEIQRTEQGDSAMYLCASSLTGGKETQYFGPGTRLLVL.

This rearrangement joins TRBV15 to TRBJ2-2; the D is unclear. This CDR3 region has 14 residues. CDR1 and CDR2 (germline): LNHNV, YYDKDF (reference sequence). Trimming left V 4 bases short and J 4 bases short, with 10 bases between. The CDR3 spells CATSTFTGTGELFF. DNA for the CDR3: TGTGCCACCAGCACCTTCACCGGCACCGGGGAGCTGTTTTTT.

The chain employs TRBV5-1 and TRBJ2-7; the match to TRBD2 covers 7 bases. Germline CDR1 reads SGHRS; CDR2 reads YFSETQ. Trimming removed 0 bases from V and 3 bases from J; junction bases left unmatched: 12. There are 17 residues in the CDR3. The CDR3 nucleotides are TGCGCCAGCAGCTTGGCCGGGACGGGAGGACGCGTCTACGAGCAGTACTTC. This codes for CASSLAGTGGRVYEQYF.